This T cell receptor (beta chain) was found in a study of cytomegalovirus exposure and HLA in healthy donors. Assay used: immunoSEQ multiplex PCR; TCRdb lists only in-frame clones, some missing. The profile covers hundreds of thousands of clones, with approximately 83% appearing a single time and 1% to 1.5% taken by the ten largest. The sequenced sample was PBMCs. The source is a young woman in good health and CMV-seropositive.

Here the CDR3 reads CASSSKGLPEGEQYF. The CDR3 nucleotides read TGTGCCAGCAGCTCTAAGGGACTACCCGAGGGCGAGCAGTACTTC. The J gene is TRBJ2-7, the V gene TRBV5-6; 7 bases are shared with TRBD2. The CDR3 consists of 15 residues. CDR1 and CDR2 (germline): SGHDT, YYEEEE. V lost 3 bases and J lost 6; bases outside the gene matches: 12.